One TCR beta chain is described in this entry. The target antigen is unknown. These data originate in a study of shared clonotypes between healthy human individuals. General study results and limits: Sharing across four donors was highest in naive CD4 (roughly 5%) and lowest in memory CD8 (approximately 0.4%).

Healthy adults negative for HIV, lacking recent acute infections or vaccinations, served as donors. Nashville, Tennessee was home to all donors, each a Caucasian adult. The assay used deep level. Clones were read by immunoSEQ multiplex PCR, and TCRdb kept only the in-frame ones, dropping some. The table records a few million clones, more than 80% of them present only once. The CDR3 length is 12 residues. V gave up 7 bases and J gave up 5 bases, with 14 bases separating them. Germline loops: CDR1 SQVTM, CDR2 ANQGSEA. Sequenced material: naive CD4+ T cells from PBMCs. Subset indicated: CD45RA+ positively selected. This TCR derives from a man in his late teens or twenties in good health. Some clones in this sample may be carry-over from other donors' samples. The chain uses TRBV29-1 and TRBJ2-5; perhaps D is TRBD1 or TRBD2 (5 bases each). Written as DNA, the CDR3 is TGCAGCGAAGCCGGGGCCCAGGAGACCCAGTACTTC. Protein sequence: CSEAGAQETQYF.